These T cell receptor beta chains were read from a single sample in a study of cytomegalovirus exposure and HLA in healthy donors. Only in-frame clones appear in the TCRdb table, and some are missing; sequencing was by immunoSEQ multiplex PCR. The table has 150,000 or so clones, 70% seen once. The sample taken for sequencing was PBMCs. These receptors originate from a man aged 18 to 30 in good health and CMV-seropositive. Both conserved end residues are trimmed from each CDR3. Fields, in order: J gene, V gene, CDR3 protein.

j_call: TRBJ1-2
v_call: TRBV2
cdr3_aa: ASSVVLLANYGYT

j_call: TRBJ2-1
v_call: TRBV11-2
cdr3_aa: ASSRLAGGWVEQF

j_call: TRBJ1-2
v_call: TRBV19
cdr3_aa: ASSIVYRTNYGYT

j_call: TRBJ2-3
v_call: TRBV10-3
cdr3_aa: AIRDSSGGGLDTQY

j_call: TRBJ2-3
v_call: TRBV5-6
cdr3_aa: ASSLAQGDTQY

j_call: TRBJ1-1
v_call: TRBV5-1
cdr3_aa: ASSQGISRNTEAF

j_call: TRBJ1-3
v_call: TRBV13
cdr3_aa: ASRYGGGNTIY

j_call: TRBJ2-6
v_call: TRBV30
cdr3_aa: AWSGGSGANVLT

j_call: TRBJ2-5
v_call: TRBV15
cdr3_aa: ATSHGTAQETQY

j_call: TRBJ2-5
v_call: TRBV2
cdr3_aa: ASMERGAGETQY

j_call: TRBJ1-5
v_call: TRBV4-1
cdr3_aa: ASSQVQGSNQPQH

j_call: TRBJ2-4
v_call: TRBV19
cdr3_aa: GTALANIQY

j_call: TRBJ1-1
v_call: TRBV5-8
cdr3_aa: ASSFQGDEAF

j_call: TRBJ2-2
v_call: TRBV5-1
cdr3_aa: ASSLAERENTGELF

j_call: TRBJ1-2
v_call: TRBV30
cdr3_aa: AWSLRSRVYT

j_call: TRBJ1-2
v_call: TRBV6-1
cdr3_aa: ASSEGGVFGYT

j_call: TRBJ1-5
v_call: TRBV28
cdr3_aa: ASSLGTGRGSQH

j_call: TRBJ2-2
v_call: TRBV27
cdr3_aa: ASSLGTSLPGELF

j_call: TRBJ1-2
v_call: TRBV30
cdr3_aa: AWSPLPGQGRNYGYT

j_call: TRBJ2-3
v_call: TRBV2
cdr3_aa: ASRVPGLAARTDTQY

j_call: TRBJ1-2
v_call: TRBV7-9
cdr3_aa: ASSQGTGSSNYGYT

j_call: TRBJ2-3
v_call: TRBV13
cdr3_aa: ASSLTSGTSDTQY